Listed below are T cell receptor beta chains from one sample, sequenced in a study of neurological immune-mediated disorders. TCRdb redid the calling of the 5' RACE reads with MiXCR, one entry per CDR3 protein. The data hold roughly 49,000 distinct CDR3 sequences, with under 15% observed a single time. Specimen: PBMCs. Receptors originate from a male donor with HTLV-1-associated myelopathy (HAM/TSP). Both conserved end residues are part of each CDR3. The order of the fields is CDR3 DNA, CDR3 protein, V gene, D gene, clone size, J gene. A D gene is named only where the DNA matches it firmly. A clone size is listed for some rows: how often the clone was seen (once, few, many), or a class if it is expanded.

CDR3 DNA: TGTGCCAGCAGCTTCGGGGATACCTACGAGCAGTACTTC
CDR3 protein: CASSFGDTYEQYF
V gene: TRBV7-8
D gene: NA
clone size: many
J gene: TRBJ2-7

CDR3 DNA: TGCGCCAGCAGCTTGGGATTGCGGGCAGAGCAGTACTTC
CDR3 protein: CASSLGLRAEQYF
V gene: TRBV5-1
D gene: NA
clone size: many
J gene: TRBJ2-7

CDR3 DNA: TGCAGTGCTAGAAACTACAGAGGTAGCACAGATACGCAGTATTTT
CDR3 protein: CSARNYRGSTDTQYF
V gene: TRBV20-1
D gene: NA
clone size: many
J gene: TRBJ2-3

CDR3 DNA: TGCGCCAGCAGTGAAAGGAGGGCAAGCACAGATACGCAGTATTTT
CDR3 protein: CASSERRASTDTQYF
V gene: TRBV10-2
D gene: NA
clone size: many
J gene: TRBJ2-3

CDR3 DNA: TGCGCCAGCGGAACGGGGGCCACCGAGCAGTACTTC
CDR3 protein: CASGTGATEQYF
V gene: TRBV5-1
D gene: NA
clone size: many
J gene: TRBJ2-7

CDR3 DNA: TGCAGCGTTGGAGTGAGCACAGATACGCAGTATTTT
CDR3 protein: CSVGVSTDTQYF
V gene: TRBV29-1
D gene: NA
clone size: many
J gene: TRBJ2-3

CDR3 DNA: TGTGCCAGCAGCACGAGACCGTCGAACACTGAAGCTTTCTTT
CDR3 protein: CASSTRPSNTEAFF
V gene: TRBV12-3/TRBV12-4
D gene: NA
clone size: many
J gene: TRBJ1-1

CDR3 DNA: TGTCCCAGTAGTATGAAGGGGGACACTGAAGCTTTCTTT
CDR3 protein: CPSSMKGDTEAFF
V gene: TRBV19
D gene: NA
clone size: NA
J gene: TRBJ1-1

CDR3 DNA: TGCAGCGTTTCGAGGGACCAAGAGACCCAGTACTTC
CDR3 protein: CSVSRDQETQYF
V gene: TRBV29-1
D gene: NA
clone size: many
J gene: TRBJ2-5

CDR3 DNA: TGCAGTGCTAGAGATCGGAGACAGGGGCATTCACCCCTCCACTTT
CDR3 protein: CSARDRRQGHSPLHF
V gene: TRBV20-1
D gene: TRBD1
clone size: many
J gene: TRBJ1-6

CDR3 DNA: TGCAGTCCTCAGACAGGACTTGAAGCTTTCTTT
CDR3 protein: CSPQTGLEAFF
V gene: TRBV20-1
D gene: NA
clone size: NA
J gene: TRBJ1-1

CDR3 DNA: TGTGCCATCAGTGATAACAGGGGTTTGGGTCGAAGCACAGATACGCAGTATTTT
CDR3 protein: CAISDNRGLGRSTDTQYF
V gene: TRBV10-3
D gene: TRBD1
clone size: many
J gene: TRBJ2-3

CDR3 DNA: TGTGCCAGCAGTCGCCCCCGGGACAGGGGAAATTCACCCCTCCACTTT
CDR3 protein: CASSRPRDRGNSPLHF
V gene: TRBV12-3/TRBV12-4
D gene: TRBD1
clone size: many
J gene: TRBJ1-6

CDR3 DNA: TGCGCCAGCAGCAGACAGGGGTGGGATAGGGATGAGCAGTTCTTC
CDR3 protein: CASSRQGWDRDEQFF
V gene: TRBV4-3
D gene: TRBD1
clone size: many
J gene: TRBJ2-1

CDR3 DNA: TGCGCCAGCAGCGAGGGGGGAATCTACGAGCAGTACTTC
CDR3 protein: CASSEGGIYEQYF
V gene: TRBV5-1
D gene: NA
clone size: many
J gene: TRBJ2-7

CDR3 DNA: TGCGCCAGCAGCTTGGAGGCAGGGAGTCCAGATACGCAGTATTTT
CDR3 protein: CASSLEAGSPDTQYF
V gene: TRBV5-1
D gene: NA
clone size: many
J gene: TRBJ2-3

CDR3 DNA: TGTGCCAGCAGACAGGGGGGGCGGGGGCCCGGGGCCGGGGAGCTGTTTTTT
CDR3 protein: CASRQGGRGPGAGELFF
V gene: TRBV9
D gene: NA
clone size: many
J gene: TRBJ2-2

CDR3 DNA: TGCGCCACCAGAGCAGGGGGCGCCCCCCCTCTCGAGCAGTACTTC
CDR3 protein: CATRAGGAPPLEQYF
V gene: TRBV5-1
D gene: TRBD1
clone size: many
J gene: TRBJ2-7

CDR3 DNA: TGTGCCAGCAGCTTTAGCAGGGGGGGCACAGATACGCAGTATTTT
CDR3 protein: CASSFSRGGTDTQYF
V gene: TRBV5-6
D gene: NA
clone size: many
J gene: TRBJ2-3

CDR3 DNA: TGTGCCAGCAGCAACACAGGTAACACTGAAGCTTTCTTT
CDR3 protein: CASSNTGNTEAFF
V gene: TRBV5-4
D gene: NA
clone size: NA
J gene: TRBJ1-1

CDR3 DNA: TGCAGTGCTCCGATCGGTGGGGGGGCCGGGGGATATGAGCAGTTCTTC
CDR3 protein: CSAPIGGGAGGYEQFF
V gene: TRBV20-1
D gene: NA
clone size: many
J gene: TRBJ2-1

CDR3 DNA: TGCAGCGGTACGGGTCTAACTGGCGGAGAGACCCAGTACTTC
CDR3 protein: CSGTGLTGGETQYF
V gene: TRBV29-1
D gene: NA
clone size: many
J gene: TRBJ2-5

CDR3 DNA: TGTGCCAGCAGCCAAGGACGGACCAATCAGCCCCAGCATTTT
CDR3 protein: CASSQGRTNQPQHF
V gene: TRBV7-9
D gene: NA
clone size: many
J gene: TRBJ1-5

CDR3 DNA: TGCAGTGCTTATAAGATAGGGCAGTTCTTC
CDR3 protein: CSAYKIGQFF
V gene: TRBV20-1
D gene: NA
clone size: NA
J gene: TRBJ2-1

CDR3 DNA: TGCGCCAGCAAGCTTTTGGCGGGGGCCTACGAGCAGTACTTC
CDR3 protein: CASKLLAGAYEQYF
V gene: TRBV5-1
D gene: TRBD2
clone size: NA
J gene: TRBJ2-7

CDR3 DNA: TGTGCCAGTAGACAGGCTGGAGAGACCCAGTACTTC
CDR3 protein: CASRQAGETQYF
V gene: TRBV19
D gene: NA
clone size: few
J gene: TRBJ2-5

CDR3 DNA: TGTGCCAGCAGCCCTCAGTTGCGGGTGAACACTGAAGCTTTCTTT
CDR3 protein: CASSPQLRVNTEAFF
V gene: TRBV7-8
D gene: NA
clone size: many
J gene: TRBJ1-1

CDR3 DNA: TGCAATGCTTGGCGCGGAGATACGCAGTATTTT
CDR3 protein: CNAWRGDTQYF
V gene: TRBV20-1
D gene: NA
clone size: NA
J gene: TRBJ2-3

CDR3 DNA: TGCAGTGCTAGAGACGCCGGGACAGCGAATTCAACCCTCCACTTT
CDR3 protein: CSARDAGTANSTLHF
V gene: TRBV20-1
D gene: TRBD1
clone size: NA
J gene: TRBJ1-6

CDR3 DNA: TGCAGTGCTAGTGAGGGGAAGAGGGGCTACACCTTC
CDR3 protein: CSASEGKRGYTF
V gene: TRBV20-1
D gene: NA
clone size: many
J gene: TRBJ1-2

CDR3 DNA: TGCGCCAGCAGCCAAGATTCCGCGAGCGCTGAGCAGTTCTTC
CDR3 protein: CASSQDSASAEQFF
V gene: TRBV4-3
D gene: NA
clone size: many
J gene: TRBJ2-1

CDR3 DNA: TGTGCCAGCAGCTTAGCGGGTGTAGTCAATGAGCAGTTCTTC
CDR3 protein: CASSLAGVVNEQFF
V gene: TRBV7-8
D gene: NA
clone size: many
J gene: TRBJ2-1

CDR3 DNA: TGCAGTGCTATTCAAGGAGGGGGCGCAGGGAGCAATCAGCCCCAGCATTTT
CDR3 protein: CSAIQGGGAGSNQPQHF
V gene: TRBV20-1
D gene: TRBD1
clone size: many
J gene: TRBJ1-5

CDR3 DNA: TGCAGTGCCCGGACAGGGATATATACGCAGTATTTT
CDR3 protein: CSARTGIYTQYF
V gene: TRBV20-1
D gene: TRBD1
clone size: many
J gene: TRBJ2-3

CDR3 DNA: TGTGCCATCAGTGAGGACGGGGGTTCCTACAATGAGCAGTTCTTC
CDR3 protein: CAISEDGGSYNEQFF
V gene: TRBV10-3
D gene: NA
clone size: many
J gene: TRBJ2-1

CDR3 DNA: TGTGTCAGCAGCCAATACAGGGAAAGAGCCTTCTTT
CDR3 protein: CVSSQYRERAFF
V gene: TRBV12-3/TRBV12-4
D gene: NA
clone size: NA
J gene: TRBJ1-1

CDR3 DNA: TGCAGTGCTCCTCGACTAGCGGAGAGCACAGATACGCAGTATTTT
CDR3 protein: CSAPRLAESTDTQYF
V gene: TRBV20-1
D gene: TRBD2
clone size: many
J gene: TRBJ2-3

CDR3 DNA: TGTGCCAGCAGCGCCCCGGGCTTCGAGTCCGGGGAGCTGTTTTTT
CDR3 protein: CASSAPGFESGELFF
V gene: TRBV5-4
D gene: NA
clone size: many
J gene: TRBJ2-2

CDR3 DNA: TGCAGCGTCTTAAAGGACAGGGGGGACACCGGGGAGCTGTTTTTT
CDR3 protein: CSVLKDRGDTGELFF
V gene: TRBV29-1
D gene: TRBD1
clone size: many
J gene: TRBJ2-2

CDR3 DNA: TGTGCCAGCAGTTTAGAGTTGGCAAGGGGCTATGGCTACACCTTC
CDR3 protein: CASSLELARGYGYTF
V gene: TRBV12-3/TRBV12-4
D gene: NA
clone size: medium-sized
J gene: TRBJ1-2

CDR3 DNA: TGTGCCGGGGGGGGCGGCCCGAACACCGGGGAGCTGTTTTTT
CDR3 protein: CAGGGGPNTGELFF
V gene: TRBV12-3/TRBV12-4
D gene: NA
clone size: many
J gene: TRBJ2-2

CDR3 DNA: TGTGCCAGCATCACACAGGGGTCAGAGACCCAGTACTTC
CDR3 protein: CASITQGSETQYF
V gene: TRBV5-4
D gene: TRBD1
clone size: many
J gene: TRBJ2-5

CDR3 DNA: TGTGCCAGCACGAATCCGAGACAGGGGGCCTGGCTAATCCCGGGGAATGAGCAGTTCTTC
CDR3 protein: CASTNPRQGAWLIPGNEQFF
V gene: TRBV28
D gene: TRBD1
clone size: many
J gene: TRBJ2-1

CDR3 DNA: TGCGCCAGCAGCTTGGGGGGACAGCGCACCGGGGAGCTGTTTTTT
CDR3 protein: CASSLGGQRTGELFF
V gene: TRBV5-1
D gene: TRBD1
clone size: many
J gene: TRBJ2-2

CDR3 DNA: TGCAGCGTCCGGGACCTTAGTTTATCCAGCGAGCAGTACTTC
CDR3 protein: CSVRDLSLSSEQYF
V gene: TRBV29-1
D gene: NA
clone size: NA
J gene: TRBJ2-7